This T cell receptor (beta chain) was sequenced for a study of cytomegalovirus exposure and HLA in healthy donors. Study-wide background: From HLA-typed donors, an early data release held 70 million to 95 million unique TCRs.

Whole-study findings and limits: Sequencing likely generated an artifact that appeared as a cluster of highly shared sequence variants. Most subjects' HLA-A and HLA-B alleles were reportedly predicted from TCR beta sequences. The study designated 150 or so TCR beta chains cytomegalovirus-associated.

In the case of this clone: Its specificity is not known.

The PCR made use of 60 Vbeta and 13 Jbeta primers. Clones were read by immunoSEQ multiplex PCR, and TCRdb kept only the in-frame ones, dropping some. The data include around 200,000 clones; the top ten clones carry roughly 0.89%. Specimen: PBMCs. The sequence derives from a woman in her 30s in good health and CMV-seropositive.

The DNA for the CDR3 is TGCAGCGTCGGAAGCGGGAGATTCACCTACGAGCAGTACTTC. Translation: CSVGSGRFTYEQYF. The chain joins TRBV29-1 to TRBJ2-5; 8 nucleotides align to TRBD2. The DNA end is a closer match to TRBJ2-7, so the J assignment may be wrong. Germline assignment: CDR1 SQVTM and CDR2 ANQGSEA. The CDR3 totals 14 residues.